This is a list of T cell receptor beta chains from one sample in a study of metastatic and nonmetastatic thyroid tumors. TCRdb used MiXCR to call clones anew from the PCR reads. The sample lists 25,000 to 35,000 clones; just under 25% were seen once. Sequencing was done on a sample of blood. Source of these receptors: a female donor with papillary thyroid cancer or a benign thyroid nodule (not recorded which). Some clones in this sample may be carry-over from other donors' samples. The CDR3 runs from the conserved cysteine through the conserved F or W.

j_call: TRBJ2-5
v_call: TRBV20-1
cdr3_aa: CSATGLPSGPYQETQYF

j_call: TRBJ1-1
v_call: TRBV7-9
cdr3_aa: CASSYKTGTSTEAFF

j_call: TRBJ1-2
v_call: TRBV28
cdr3_aa: CASRTGGYGYTF

j_call: TRBJ2-5
v_call: TRBV7-3
cdr3_aa: CASKAGGASETQYF

j_call: TRBJ2-5
v_call: TRBV2
cdr3_aa: CASSVLQTGKTQTQYF

j_call: TRBJ1-1
v_call: TRBV6-1
cdr3_aa: CASSKEQLATEAFF

j_call: TRBJ2-4
v_call: TRBV6-1
cdr3_aa: CASSETSPSAKNIQYF

j_call: TRBJ2-7
v_call: TRBV9
cdr3_aa: CASSVASGSYSYEQYF

j_call: TRBJ2-7
v_call: TRBV27
cdr3_aa: CASSPRASYEQYF

j_call: TRBJ2-3
v_call: TRBV9
cdr3_aa: CASSLSTDTQYF

j_call: TRBJ1-2
v_call: TRBV20-1
cdr3_aa: CSAPRQGNGGYTF

j_call: TRBJ1-6
v_call: TRBV28
cdr3_aa: CASSGTAEAPLHF

j_call: TRBJ2-2
v_call: TRBV19
cdr3_aa: CASQGVSDTGELFF

j_call: TRBJ2-1
v_call: TRBV9
cdr3_aa: CASSPTSYNEQFF

j_call: TRBJ1-2
v_call: TRBV2
cdr3_aa: CASRLGQGAYGYTF

j_call: TRBJ2-3
v_call: TRBV7-2
cdr3_aa: CASSLQQGDTQYF

j_call: TRBJ1-6
v_call: TRBV6-2/TRBV6-3
cdr3_aa: CASSYSIRDSLHF

j_call: TRBJ2-6
v_call: TRBV20-1
cdr3_aa: CSPYRGEGGGSGANVLTF

j_call: TRBJ1-4
v_call: TRBV19
cdr3_aa: CASSISGTGGSTNEKLFF

j_call: TRBJ2-5
v_call: TRBV9
cdr3_aa: CASSVGQRETQYF

j_call: TRBJ2-5
v_call: TRBV11-3
cdr3_aa: CASSRTGGGETQYF

j_call: TRBJ2-1
v_call: TRBV7-8
cdr3_aa: CASSLIQGAPFF

j_call: TRBJ2-2
v_call: TRBV20-1
cdr3_aa: CSAQTSGRTGELFF

j_call: TRBJ2-2
v_call: TRBV3-1
cdr3_aa: CASSRGAGASTGELFF

j_call: TRBJ2-1
v_call: TRBV12-3/TRBV12-4
cdr3_aa: CASRNEAAVDSYNEQFF

j_call: TRBJ2-1
v_call: TRBV11-1
cdr3_aa: CASSLTIGPVGGEQFF

j_call: TRBJ1-6
v_call: TRBV9
cdr3_aa: CASSVLPDSNSPLHF

j_call: TRBJ2-7
v_call: TRBV20-1
cdr3_aa: CSARPTSGRGEQYF

j_call: TRBJ2-3
v_call: TRBV4-1
cdr3_aa: CASSQEGVLLAGVVTDTQYF

j_call: TRBJ2-7
v_call: TRBV5-4
cdr3_aa: CASSLDRAPYEQYF

j_call: TRBJ1-5
v_call: TRBV30
cdr3_aa: CACQAIGGNQPQHF